A selection of T cell receptor beta chains follows, all from one sample in a study of blood T cell repertoires in COVID-19. Sequencing was performed with immunoSEQ multiplex PCR; in TCRdb, only in-frame clones are kept and a portion is missing. The sample lists tens of thousands of clones; roughly 88% were seen once. The sample comprised peripheral blood. These receptors came from a human donor in a cohort sampled during active COVID-19. Both conserved end residues are trimmed from each CDR3. Each record gives: V gene, J gene, D gene, CDR3 protein. D genes are given only for firm matches.

TRBV19	TRBJ1-4	NA	ASSNYPTGSTSNEKLF
TRBV5-4	TRBJ1-1	TRBD1	ASTYAPQGKLTEAF
TRBV19	TRBJ2-5	TRBD1	ASSIVPWTGVETQY
TRBV4-2	TRBJ2-7	TRBD1	ASSQARQGGYEQY
TRBV4-3	TRBJ2-1	TRBD2	ASSQDLLAEYNEQF
TRBV19	TRBJ1-4	NA	ASSSRATNEKLF
TRBV7-9	TRBJ1-2	NA	ASSFLDSGYT
TRBV5-1	TRBJ1-1	TRBD1	ASSSGQGPFYTEAF
TRBV4-3	TRBJ2-5	TRBD2	ASSQDRGGQETQY
TRBV9	TRBJ2-1	TRBD2	ASSPPGAGGYNEQF